The 10 T cell receptor beta chains below come from one sample, sequenced in a study of spatial heterogeneity in lung cancer (dated by TCRdb to the late 2010s). Library method: 5' RACE. Reads for this sample came from a NextSeq 500. TCRdb handled the public reads itself, with Q25 trimming in fastp and clone calling in MiXCR, and kept productive beta chains. Each record represents a unique CDR3 protein, reported with the most common genes and DNA among its rows. This sample holds 6,400 or so distinct CDR3 sequences; approximately 20% were observed only once. About 15% of the sample is taken by the ten largest. The time point label here, explained by the study, means: sample taken at primary tumor resection. The sequenced sample was normal lung tissue next to the tumor, obtained at surgery. The receptors originated from a male donor with early-stage non-small cell lung cancer.

The sample holds one count of this clonotype. V is TRBV13 and J is TRBJ2-1; 12 nucleotides match TRBD2. The CDR3 has 16 residues. CDR1 is PRHDT and CDR2 is FYEKMQ in the germline V gene (reference sequence). Trimming removed 5 bases from V and 7 bases from J; junction bases left unmatched: 9. The DNA of the CDR3 is TGTGCCAGCAGCCCCGGGCTGACTAGCGGGAGAAATGAGCAGTTCTTC. Its protein product is CASSPGLTSGRNEQFF.

The table lists this clonotype with a few counts. The gene calls are TRBV6-5 and TRBJ2-1, with D tentatively TRBD1 (6 bases). The CDR3 has 15 residues. Trimming stripped 2 bases from V and 2 bases from J, with 10 bases between. Germline values: CDR1 MNHEY, CDR2 SVGAGI. As DNA, the CDR3 is TGTGCCAGCAGTTACGCACAGGGCCCCTACAATGAGCAGTTCTTC. Its protein is CASSYAQGPYNEQFF.

This clonotype has just a few counts. This chain joins TRBV5-4 and TRBJ1-2; no clear D. The CDR3 runs to 11 residues. The ends were cut back, 4 bases at V and 12 bases at J, with 13 bases in the middle. Germline CDR1 reads SGHNT; CDR2 reads YYREEE (reference sequence). The CDR3 reads CASSAASVHTF. The CDR3, as DNA: TGTGCCAGCAGCGCAGCTTCGGTGCACACCTTC. Variable domain in full (rest from reference TRBV5-4 and TRBJ1-2): ETGVTQSPTHLIKTRGQQVTLRCSSQSGHNTVSWYQQALGQGPQFIFQYYREEENGRGNFPPRFSGLQFPNYSSELNVNALELDDSALYLCASSAASVHTFGSGTRLTVV.

This chain joins TRBV7-9 and TRBJ2-7; TRBD1 agrees at 7 bases. With 3 bases clipped from V and 5 bases from J, the junction kept 1 base outside the gene matches. The CDR3 is 12 amino acids. Germline V gene data show CDR1 as SEHNR and CDR2 as FQNEAQ (reference sequence). As DNA, the CDR3 is TGTGCCAGCAGCTTGACAGGGAACGAGCAGTACTTC. This encodes CASSLTGNEQYF.

V and J are TRBV12-3 or TRBV12-4 and TRBJ1-3, with D maybe TRBD1 (5 bases). V dropped 5 bases and J dropped 0 bases, with 11 bases sitting between them. The CDR3 is 15 amino acids. The chain's CDR3 is CASSIRATSGNTIYF. Here the CDR3 DNA reads TGTGCCAGCAGTATCAGGGCTACCTCTGGAAACACCATATATTTT.

The rearrangement uses TRBV15 and TRBJ2-1, with D maybe TRBD2 (5 bases). The V gene lost 4 bases and the J gene lost 8 bases, with 6 bases spanning the gap. Germline V gene lookup returns CDR1 LNHNV and CDR2 YYDKDF (reference sequence). The CDR3 is made up of 11 amino acids. DNA of the CDR3: TGTGCCACCAGCACGAGGGATGAGCAGTTCTTC. As protein: CATSTRDEQFF.

This chain joins TRBV28 and TRBJ2-3, with TRBD2 matching over 13 bases. This CDR3 has 20 residues. Germline CDR1 and CDR2: MDHEN and SYDVKM. V shed 4 bases, J shed 0 bases, and the junction held 13 bases outside the gene matches. The CDR3 region is CASSSRHRGLAGHSTDTQYF. CDR3 sequence (DNA): TGTGCCAGCAGTTCCCGTCACCGGGGACTAGCGGGACATAGCACAGATACGCAGTATTTT. The full variable domain, completed using reference TRBV28 and TRBJ2-3, is DVKVTQSSRYLVKRTGEKVFLECVQDMDHENMFWYRQDPGLGLRLIYFSYDVKMKEKGDIPEGYSVSREKKERFSLILESASTNQTSMYLCASSSRHRGLAGHSTDTQYFGPGTRLTVL.

This clonotype was seen at least ten times. The V and J genes are TRBV28 and TRBJ2-7, with a possible D match to TRBD2 (6 bases). Germline CDR1 MDHEN, CDR2 SYDVKM. The CDR3 consists of 15 residues. Trimming left V 4 bases short and J 4 bases short, with 17 bases between. Here the CDR3 reads CASSSPGLALYEQYF. The CDR3 coding sequence is TGTGCCAGCAGTTCTCCGGGACTTGCTTTATACGAGCAGTACTTC.

The rearrangement uses TRBV29-1 and TRBJ1-2; 9 bases map to TRBD1. Trimming removed 3 bases from V and 9 bases from J; junction bases left unmatched: 5. Germline V gene sequence: CDR1 SQVTM, CDR2 ANQGSEA. This CDR3 comprises 12 residues. The CDR3 DNA reads as TGCAGCGTTGAGGGACAGGGTGGCCGCTACACCTTC. Amino acids: CSVEGQGGRYTF.

This chain links TRBV28 with TRBJ2-3; D is perhaps TRBD1 (6 bases). Germline assignment: CDR1 MDHEN and CDR2 SYDVKM. The CDR3 covers 16 residues. With 7 bases removed from V and 1 base from J, the gap between germline ends came to 18 bases. CDR3 sequence (DNA): TGTGCCAGCAATAACCCGGACAGCCAACGCACAGATACGCAGTATTTT. This codes for CASNNPDSQRTDTQYF.